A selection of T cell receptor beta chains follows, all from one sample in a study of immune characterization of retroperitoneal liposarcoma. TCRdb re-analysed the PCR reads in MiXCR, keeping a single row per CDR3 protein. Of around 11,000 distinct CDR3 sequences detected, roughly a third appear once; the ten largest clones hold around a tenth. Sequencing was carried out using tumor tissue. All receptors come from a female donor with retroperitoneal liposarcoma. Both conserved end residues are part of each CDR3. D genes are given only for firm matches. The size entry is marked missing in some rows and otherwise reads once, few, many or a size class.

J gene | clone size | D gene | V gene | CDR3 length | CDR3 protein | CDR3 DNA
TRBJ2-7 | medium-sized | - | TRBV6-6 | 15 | CASSYSRGNSYEQYF | TGTGCCAGCAGTTACTCTAGGGGCAACTCCTACGAGCAGTACTTC
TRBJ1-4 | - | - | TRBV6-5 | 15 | CASSYSRGTNEKLFF | TGTGCCAGCAGTTACTCGAGAGGTACTAATGAAAAACTGTTTTTT
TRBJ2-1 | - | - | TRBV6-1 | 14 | CASSEAGGFDEQFF | TGTGCCAGCAGTGAAGCTGGGGGGTTCGATGAGCAGTTCTTC
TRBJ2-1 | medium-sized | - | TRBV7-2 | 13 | CASSGRKGETQFF | TGTGCCAGCAGCGGACGGAAGGGGGAGACCCAGTTCTTC
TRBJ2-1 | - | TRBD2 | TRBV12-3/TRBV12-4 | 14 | CASSVAGVGDEQFF | TGTGCCAGCAGTGTAGCGGGAGTAGGCGATGAGCAGTTCTTC
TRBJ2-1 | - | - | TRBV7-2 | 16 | CASSLVPAGSVGKQFF | TGTGCCAGCAGCTTAGTCCCAGCTGGGTCGGTCGGTAAGCAGTTCTTC
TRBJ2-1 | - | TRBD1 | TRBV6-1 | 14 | CASSEGQSSYEQFF | TGTGCCAGCAGTGAGGGACAGAGCTCCTACGAGCAGTTCTTC
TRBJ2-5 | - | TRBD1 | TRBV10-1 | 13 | CASTDRLGETQYF | TGCGCCAGCACGGACAGGCTGGGTGAGACCCAGTACTTC
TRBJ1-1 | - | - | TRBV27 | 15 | CASSLGSPGSTEAFF | TGTGCCAGCAGTTTAGGAAGCCCGGGCTCCACTGAAGCTTTCTTT
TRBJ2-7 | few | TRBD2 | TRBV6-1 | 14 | CASSEVGGVYEQYF | TGTGCCAGCAGTGAAGTGGGGGGGGTCTACGAGCAGTACTTC
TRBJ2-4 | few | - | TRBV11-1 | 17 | CASSLDFRRLAKNIQYF | TGTGCCAGCAGCTTAGATTTCCGGAGACTAGCCAAAAACATTCAGTACTTC
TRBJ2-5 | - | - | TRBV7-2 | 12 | CASSLIGETQYF | TGTGCCAGCAGCTTAATCGGAGAGACCCAGTACTTC